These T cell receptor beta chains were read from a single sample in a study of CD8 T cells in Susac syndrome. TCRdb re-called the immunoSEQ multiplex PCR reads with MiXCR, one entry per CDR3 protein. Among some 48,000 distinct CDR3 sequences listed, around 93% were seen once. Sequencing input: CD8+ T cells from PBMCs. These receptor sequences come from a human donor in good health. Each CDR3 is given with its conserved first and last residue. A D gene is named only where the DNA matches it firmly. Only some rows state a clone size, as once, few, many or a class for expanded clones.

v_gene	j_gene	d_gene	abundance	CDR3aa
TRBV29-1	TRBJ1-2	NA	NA	CSVEDRADGYTF
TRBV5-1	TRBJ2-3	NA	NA	CASRDDGGDTQYF
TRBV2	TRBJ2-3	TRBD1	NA	CASSRTRDRVTDTQYF
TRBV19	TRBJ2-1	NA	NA	CASSRAGTGLNEQFF
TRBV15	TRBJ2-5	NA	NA	CATSSSADRIHYF
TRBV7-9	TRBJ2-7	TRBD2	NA	CASSFPLAGAYEQYF
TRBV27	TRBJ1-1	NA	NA	CASSVYSNTEAFF
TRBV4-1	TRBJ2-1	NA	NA	CASSVGSGPGNEQFF
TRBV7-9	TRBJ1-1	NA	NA	CASSSGRGTEAFF
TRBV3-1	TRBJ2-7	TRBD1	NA	CASSQDWTGAYEQYF
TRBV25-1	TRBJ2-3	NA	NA	CASRRSVTDTQYF
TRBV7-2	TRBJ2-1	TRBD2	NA	CASSLVGLYNEQFF
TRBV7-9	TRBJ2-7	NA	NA	CASSPGPRISYEQYF
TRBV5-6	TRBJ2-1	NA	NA	CASSLAQYNEQFF
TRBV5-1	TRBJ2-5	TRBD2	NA	CASSLGSGSLETQYF
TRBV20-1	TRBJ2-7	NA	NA	CSARGGTRGGYEQYF
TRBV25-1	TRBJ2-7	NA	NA	CASSGADSYEQYF
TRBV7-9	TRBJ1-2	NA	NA	CASSLGGANYGYTF
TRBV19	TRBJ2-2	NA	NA	CATRGSDTGELFF
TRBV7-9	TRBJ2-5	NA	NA	CASSLVGRGQETQYF
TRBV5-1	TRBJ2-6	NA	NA	CASSSNLNRNSGANVLTF
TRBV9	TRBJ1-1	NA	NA	CASSVGGSTEAFF
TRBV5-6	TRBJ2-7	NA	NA	CASSVGVGGYEQYF
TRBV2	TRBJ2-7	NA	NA	CASSPDRINKSSYEQYF
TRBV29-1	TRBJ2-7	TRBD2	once	CSVEGTSGIYEQYF
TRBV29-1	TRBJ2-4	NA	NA	CSVNGGAKNIQYF
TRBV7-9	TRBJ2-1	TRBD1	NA	CASSLTGGLDEQFF
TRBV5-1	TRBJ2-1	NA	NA	CASSSPGLSNEQFF
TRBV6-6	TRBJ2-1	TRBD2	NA	CASSLTSGSNEQFF
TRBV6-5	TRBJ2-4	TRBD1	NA	CASSRGGGIQYF
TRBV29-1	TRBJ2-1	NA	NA	CSSTRGGGTYNEQFF
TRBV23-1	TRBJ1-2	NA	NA	CASSQSLTQDGYTF
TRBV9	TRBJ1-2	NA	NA	CASSQDSSRGYTF
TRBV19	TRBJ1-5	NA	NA	CASSIEPVNQPQHF
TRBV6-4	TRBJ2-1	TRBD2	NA	CASSQLGTSGSNEQFF
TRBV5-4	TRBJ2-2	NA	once	CASSLVAGELFF
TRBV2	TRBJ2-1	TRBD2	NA	CASSFVGTSGIYEQFF
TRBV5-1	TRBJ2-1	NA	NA	CASSMTPSRTEAYNEQFF
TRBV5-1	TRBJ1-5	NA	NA	CASSLSSNQPQHF
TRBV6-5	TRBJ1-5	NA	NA	CASSHRDPRQPQHF
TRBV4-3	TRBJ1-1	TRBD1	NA	CASRSLDRAEAFF
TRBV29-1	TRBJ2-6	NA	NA	CSVIQGGANVLTF
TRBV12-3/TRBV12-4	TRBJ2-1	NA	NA	CASSWASPSYNEQFF